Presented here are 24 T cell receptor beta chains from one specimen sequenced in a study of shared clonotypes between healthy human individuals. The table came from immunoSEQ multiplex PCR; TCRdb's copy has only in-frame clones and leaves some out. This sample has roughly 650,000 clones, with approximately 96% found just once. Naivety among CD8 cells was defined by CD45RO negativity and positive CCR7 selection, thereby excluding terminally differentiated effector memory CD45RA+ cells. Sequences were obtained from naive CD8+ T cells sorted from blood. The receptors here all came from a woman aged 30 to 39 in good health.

As DNA, the CDR3 is TGTGCCAGCAGTGAAGTTGGGACAGTCCTACAGGGGGCCAACGTCCTGACTTTC. This gives the protein CASSEVGTVLQGANVLTF. This chain joins TRBV25-1 and TRBJ2-6; 7 positions match TRBD1. The CDR3 extends over 18 amino acids. Trimming at V came to 2 bases and at J to 4 bases, leaving 11 bases not matched to a gene. The germline CDR1 and CDR2 sequences are MGHDK and SYGVNS.

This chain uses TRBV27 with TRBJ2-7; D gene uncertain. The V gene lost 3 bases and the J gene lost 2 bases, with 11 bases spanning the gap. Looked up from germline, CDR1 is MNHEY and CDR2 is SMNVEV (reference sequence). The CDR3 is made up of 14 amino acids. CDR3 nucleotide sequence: TGTGCCAGCAGTTTTACCGTCGACGCCTACGAGCAGTACTTC. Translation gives CASSFTVDAYEQYF.

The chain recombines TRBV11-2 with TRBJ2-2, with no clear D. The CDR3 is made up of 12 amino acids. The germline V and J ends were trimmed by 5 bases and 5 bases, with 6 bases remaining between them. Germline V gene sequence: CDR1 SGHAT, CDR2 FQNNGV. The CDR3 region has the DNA TGTGCCAGCAGCGCCGAAACCGGGGAGCTGTTTTTT. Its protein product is CASSAETGELFF.

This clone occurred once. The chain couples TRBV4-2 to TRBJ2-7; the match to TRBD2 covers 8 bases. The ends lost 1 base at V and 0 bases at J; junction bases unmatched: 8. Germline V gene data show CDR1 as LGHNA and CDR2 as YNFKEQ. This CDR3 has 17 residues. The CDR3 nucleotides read TGTGCCAGCAGCCAAGGAATGGGCGGGAGGAACTCCTACGAGCAGTACTTC. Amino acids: CASSQGMGGRNSYEQYF.

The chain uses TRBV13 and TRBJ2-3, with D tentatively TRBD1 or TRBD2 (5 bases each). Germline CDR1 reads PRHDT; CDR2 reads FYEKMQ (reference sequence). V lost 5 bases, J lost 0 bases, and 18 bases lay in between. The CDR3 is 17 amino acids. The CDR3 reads CASSREGFLSSTDTQYF. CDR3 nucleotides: TGTGCCAGCAGCAGAGAGGGGTTTTTATCTAGCACAGATACGCAGTATTTT.

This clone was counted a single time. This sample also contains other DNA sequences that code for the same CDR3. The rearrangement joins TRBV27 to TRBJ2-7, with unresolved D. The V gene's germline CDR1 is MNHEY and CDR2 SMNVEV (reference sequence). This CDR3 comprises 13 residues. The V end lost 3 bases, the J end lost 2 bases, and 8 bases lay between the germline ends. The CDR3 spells CASSLGIPYEQYF. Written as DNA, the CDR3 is TGTGCCAGCAGTTTGGGGATTCCCTACGAGCAGTACTTC.

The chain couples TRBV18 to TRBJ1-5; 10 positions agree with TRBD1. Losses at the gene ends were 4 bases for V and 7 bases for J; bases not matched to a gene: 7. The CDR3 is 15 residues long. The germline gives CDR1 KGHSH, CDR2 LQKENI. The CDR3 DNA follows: TGTGCCAGCTCACTATCGGACAGGGGGAACCAGCCCCAGCATTTT. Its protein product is CASSLSDRGNQPQHF.

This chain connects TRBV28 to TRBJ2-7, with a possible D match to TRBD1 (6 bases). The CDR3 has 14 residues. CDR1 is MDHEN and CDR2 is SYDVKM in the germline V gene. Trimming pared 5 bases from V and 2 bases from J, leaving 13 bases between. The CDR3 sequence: CASSPRTVPYEQYF. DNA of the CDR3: TGTGCCAGCAGTCCACGGACAGTCCCCTACGAGCAGTACTTC.

CDR3 sequence (DNA): TGTGCCAGCAGCTTCGTGGGACAGACCTACGAGCAGTACTTC. Encoded protein: CASSFVGQTYEQYF. The chain employs TRBV7-9 and TRBJ2-7, with TRBD1 matching over 7 bases. The CDR3 has 14 residues. V gave up 3 bases and J gave up 2 bases; unmatched junction bases: 4. Germline V gives CDR1 SEHNR, CDR2 FQNEAQ (reference sequence).

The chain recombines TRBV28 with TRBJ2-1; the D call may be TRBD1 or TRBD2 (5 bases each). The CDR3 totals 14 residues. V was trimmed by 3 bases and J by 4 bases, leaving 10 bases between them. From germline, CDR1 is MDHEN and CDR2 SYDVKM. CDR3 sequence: CASSFGTPYNEQFF. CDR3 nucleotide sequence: TGTGCCAGCAGTTTTGGGACGCCTTACAATGAGCAGTTCTTC.

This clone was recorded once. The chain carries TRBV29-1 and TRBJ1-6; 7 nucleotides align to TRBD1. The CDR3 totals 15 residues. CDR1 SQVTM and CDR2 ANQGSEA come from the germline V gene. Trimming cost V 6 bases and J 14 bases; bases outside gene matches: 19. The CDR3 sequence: CSVRNPGQHNGTLHF. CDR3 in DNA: TGCAGCGTGAGAAACCCGGGACAGCATAATGGGACCCTCCACTTT.

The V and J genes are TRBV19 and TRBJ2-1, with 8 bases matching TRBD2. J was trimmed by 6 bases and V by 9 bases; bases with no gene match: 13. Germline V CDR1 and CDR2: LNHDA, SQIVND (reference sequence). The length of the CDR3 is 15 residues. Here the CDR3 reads CASRERETGANEQFF. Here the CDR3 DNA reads TGTGCCAGCCGGGAGCGGGAGACGGGGGCCAATGAGCAGTTCTTC.

The CDR3: CASSWGTSGVRQETQYF. The CDR3 DNA reads TGCGCCAGCAGCTGGGGGACTAGCGGGGTAAGACAAGAGACCCAGTACTTC. The rearrangement uses TRBV5-1 and TRBJ2-5, with 13 bases fitting TRBD2. The junction had 7 bases not matched to a gene; V was cut back by 3 bases and J by 2 bases. This CDR3 spans 17 amino acids. Germline CDR1 SGHRS, CDR2 YFSETQ.

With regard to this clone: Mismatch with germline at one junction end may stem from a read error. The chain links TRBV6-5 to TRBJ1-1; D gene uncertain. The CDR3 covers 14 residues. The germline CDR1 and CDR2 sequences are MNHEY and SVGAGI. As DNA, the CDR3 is TGTGCCAGCAGCTACTTGGGGTCTAACACTGAAGCTTTCTTT. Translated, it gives CASSYLGSNTEAFF.

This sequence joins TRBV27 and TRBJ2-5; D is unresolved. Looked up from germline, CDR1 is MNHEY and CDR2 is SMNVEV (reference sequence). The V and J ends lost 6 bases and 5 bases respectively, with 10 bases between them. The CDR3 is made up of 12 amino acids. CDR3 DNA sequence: TGTGCCAGCAGCCAATACGGGGAGACCCAGTACTTC. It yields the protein CASSQYGETQYF.

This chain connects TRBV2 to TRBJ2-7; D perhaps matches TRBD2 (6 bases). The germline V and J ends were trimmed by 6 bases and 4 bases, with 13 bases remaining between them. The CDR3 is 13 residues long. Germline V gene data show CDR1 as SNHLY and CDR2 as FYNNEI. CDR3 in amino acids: CASSSGRGYEQYF. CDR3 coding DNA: TGTGCCAGCAGCTCCGGGAGAGGGTACGAGCAGTACTTC.

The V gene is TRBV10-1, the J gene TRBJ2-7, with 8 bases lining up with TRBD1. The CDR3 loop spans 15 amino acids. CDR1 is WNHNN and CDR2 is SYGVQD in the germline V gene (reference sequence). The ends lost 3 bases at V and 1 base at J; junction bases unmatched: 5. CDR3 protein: CASSERNRGSYEQYF. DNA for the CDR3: TGCGCCAGCAGTGAACGAAACAGGGGGTCCTACGAGCAGTACTTC.

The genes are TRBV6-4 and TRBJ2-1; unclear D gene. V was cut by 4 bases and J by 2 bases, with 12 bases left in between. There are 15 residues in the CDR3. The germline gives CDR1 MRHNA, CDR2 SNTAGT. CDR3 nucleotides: TGTGCCAGCAGTGTATATGCGTCTCCCTACAATGAGCAGTTCTTC. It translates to CASSVYASPYNEQFF.

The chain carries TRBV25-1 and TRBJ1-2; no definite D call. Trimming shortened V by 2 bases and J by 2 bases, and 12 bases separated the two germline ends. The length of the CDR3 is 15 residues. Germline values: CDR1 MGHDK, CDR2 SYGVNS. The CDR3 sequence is CASSEDEGINYGYTF. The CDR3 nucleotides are TGTGCCAGCAGTGAAGACGAGGGAATCAACTATGGCTACACCTTC.

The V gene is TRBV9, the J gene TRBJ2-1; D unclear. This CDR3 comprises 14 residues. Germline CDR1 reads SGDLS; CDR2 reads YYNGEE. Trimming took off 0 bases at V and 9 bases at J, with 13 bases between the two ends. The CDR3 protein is CASSVAAMRGEQFF. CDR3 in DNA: TGTGCCAGCAGCGTAGCGGCTATGAGAGGTGAGCAGTTCTTC.

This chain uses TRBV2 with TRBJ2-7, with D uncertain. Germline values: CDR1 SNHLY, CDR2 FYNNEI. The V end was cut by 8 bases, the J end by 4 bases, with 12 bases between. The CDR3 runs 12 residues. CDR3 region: CASSEEFYEQYF. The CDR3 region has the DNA TGTGCCAGCTCTGAGGAGTTTTACGAGCAGTACTTC.

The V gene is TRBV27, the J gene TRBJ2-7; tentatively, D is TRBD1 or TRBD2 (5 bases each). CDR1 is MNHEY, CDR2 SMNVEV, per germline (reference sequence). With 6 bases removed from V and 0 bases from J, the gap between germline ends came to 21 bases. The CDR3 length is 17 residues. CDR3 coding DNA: TGTGCCAGCAGAGCCTTCGAGGGACGGGCTATCTCCTACGAGCAGTACTTC. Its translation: CASRAFEGRAISYEQYF.

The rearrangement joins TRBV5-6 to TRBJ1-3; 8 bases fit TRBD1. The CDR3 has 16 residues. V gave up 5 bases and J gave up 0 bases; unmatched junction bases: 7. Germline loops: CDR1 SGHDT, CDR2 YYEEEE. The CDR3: CASSPGTGYSGNTIYF. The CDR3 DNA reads TGTGCCAGCAGTCCCGGGACAGGATACTCTGGAAACACCATATATTTT.

This chain's CDR3 is CASSLVRQETQYF. The CDR3 nucleotides are TGTGCCAGCAGCTTAGTTAGACAAGAGACCCAGTACTTC. The genes are TRBV7-9 and TRBJ2-5, with D hard to call. CDR3 length equals 13 residues. V was pared by 1 base and J by 2 bases, with 5 bases between. CDR1 and CDR2 from the germline V gene are SEHNR and FQNEAQ (reference sequence).